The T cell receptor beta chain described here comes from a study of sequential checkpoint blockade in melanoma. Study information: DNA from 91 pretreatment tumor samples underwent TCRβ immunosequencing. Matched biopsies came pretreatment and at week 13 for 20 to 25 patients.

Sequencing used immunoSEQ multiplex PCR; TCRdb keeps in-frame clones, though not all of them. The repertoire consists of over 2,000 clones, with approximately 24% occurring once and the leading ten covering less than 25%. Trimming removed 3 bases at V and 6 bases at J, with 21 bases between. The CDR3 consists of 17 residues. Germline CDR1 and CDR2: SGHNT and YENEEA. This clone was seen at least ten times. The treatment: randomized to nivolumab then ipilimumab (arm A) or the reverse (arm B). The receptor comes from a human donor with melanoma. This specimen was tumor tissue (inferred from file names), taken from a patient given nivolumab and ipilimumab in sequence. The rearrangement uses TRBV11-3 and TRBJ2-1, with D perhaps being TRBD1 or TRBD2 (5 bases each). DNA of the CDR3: TGTGCCAGCAGCTTGCCCGTGGGGGTAGGACCCACCAATGAGCAGTTCTTC. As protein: CASSLPVGVGPTNEQFF.